This TCR beta chain emerged from a study of blood T cell repertoires in COVID-19. Study in general: The cDNA or gDNA used as material had been derived from T cells, B-cell-depleted T cells, or PBMCs.

As processed by the authors: Amplification of reference gene primers was used by the study to estimate nucleated cell counts. Profiled with immunoSEQ multiplex PCR; TCRdb holds only in-frame clones, not every one. The DNA gave D and trimming, while V, J and clone size come from that table. This table holds 150,000 to 200,000 clones, around 90% found once. From germline, CDR1 is SGHVS and CDR2 FNYEAQ. The trim removed 4 bases at V and 2 bases at J, leaving 4 bases unmatched. The CDR3 is 14 residues long. This clonotype was obtained from a woman in her sixties who had recovered from COVID-19. This rearrangement joins TRBV7-6 to TRBJ2-7, with TRBD1 identical over 8 bases. Sequencing input: peripheral blood. The DNA for the CDR3 is TGTGCCAGCAGCTACGGGACAGGAACCTACGAGCAGTACTTC. Translation gives CASSYGTGTYEQYF.